The present T cell receptor beta chain was sequenced within a study of PD-1 blockade in classical Hodgkin lymphoma. Regarding the study as a whole: Healthy donors were reported to have higher baseline TCR diversity than newly diagnosed patients. When nivolumab was started under 1 year after ASCT, patients were excluded. Diversity in CD4+ TCRs, unlike that measured in CD8+ TCRs, had risen significantly by C4D1. The repertoire differences lack a defined cause, possibly disease activity or prior therapy.

CDR1 and CDR2 from the germline V gene are SGDLS and YYNGEE. This CDR3 has 13 amino acids. V was trimmed by 0 bases and J by 1 base, leaving 2 bases between them. Turning to this clone: Its antigen is unknown.

Indicated time point: cycle 4 day 1 (C4D1), after five to seven weeks of nivolumab. Relapse after autologous stem cell transplantation occurred in every patient, and brentuximab vedotin exposure varied. Some clones are missing from TCRdb's copy, which holds only in-frame ones; the method was immunoSEQ multiplex PCR. The sample comprises 75,000 to 100,000 clones, more than 85% of which are singletons, and roughly 1.9% rests with the top ten. This clonotype was sampled from a human donor with classical Hodgkin lymphoma. Here the sequenced sample was peripheral blood mononuclear cells (PBMCs), taken before the fourth cycle of nivolumab. This sequence joins TRBV9 and TRBJ1-3; D is undetermined. As DNA, the CDR3 is TGTGCCAGCAGCGTAGAATCTGGAAACACCATATATTTT. Its protein is CASSVESGNTIYF. Drawing the rest from reference TRBV9 and TRBJ1-3, the complete variable domain is DSGVTQTPKHLITATGQRVTLRCSPRSGDLSVYWYQQSLDQGLQFLIQYYNGEERAKGNILERFSAQQFPDLHSELNLSSLELGDSALYFCASSVESGNTIYFGEGSWLTVV.